These T cell receptor beta chains were read from a single sample in a study of response to subunit inactivated influenza vaccine. MiXCR, applied by TCRdb to the RT-PCR reads, yields one record per CDR3 protein. Here the sample spans roughly 670,000 distinct CDR3 sequences, 13% to 15% being singletons. The source was PBMCs from blood, collected around 15 days before vaccination. These receptors all come from a man aged 50-60 years who received an inactivated influenza vaccine. Each CDR3 is given with its conserved first and last residue. Fields, in order: D gene, J gene, clone size, V gene, CDR3 DNA, CDR3 protein. A D gene is named only where the DNA matches it firmly. Clone size appears in some rows only: once, few, many, or a class for an expanded clone.

D gene: .; J gene: TRBJ2-6; clone size: few; V gene: TRBV7-9; CDR3 DNA: TGTGCCAGCAGCTTCTCGGACTTTTTCTCTGGGGCCAACGTCCTGACTTTC; CDR3 protein: CASSFSDFFSGANVLTF
D gene: TRBD2; J gene: TRBJ2-2; clone size: few; V gene: TRBV7-9; CDR3 DNA: TGTGCCAGCAGCGAGCTTACTAGCGGGAGAAGGACCGGGGAGCTGTTTTTT; CDR3 protein: CASSELTSGRRTGELFF
D gene: .; J gene: TRBJ1-1; clone size: many; V gene: TRBV5-1; CDR3 DNA: TGCGCCAGCAGCTTGTCACGCCAGTTGAACACTGAAGCTTTCTTT; CDR3 protein: CASSLSRQLNTEAFF
D gene: .; J gene: TRBJ1-1; clone size: few; V gene: TRBV12-3/TRBV12-4; CDR3 DNA: TGTGCCAGCAGCCAACACGGAGAGACTGAAGCTTTCTTT; CDR3 protein: CASSQHGETEAFF
D gene: .; J gene: TRBJ2-1; clone size: few; V gene: TRBV5-1; CDR3 DNA: TGCGCCAGCAGCCTAAGAGAATACAATGAGCAGTTCTTC; CDR3 protein: CASSLREYNEQFF
D gene: TRBD2; J gene: TRBJ2-3; clone size: few; V gene: TRBV24-1; CDR3 DNA: TGTGCCACCAGTGAGGGGGGACTAGCTGTAGATACGCAGTATTTT; CDR3 protein: CATSEGGLAVDTQYF
D gene: .; J gene: TRBJ2-5; clone size: .; V gene: TRBV10-3; CDR3 DNA: TGTGCCATCACACAGGGGGAGGGCCAAGAGACCCAGTACTTC; CDR3 protein: CAITQGEGQETQYF
D gene: .; J gene: TRBJ1-5; clone size: .; V gene: TRBV5-5; CDR3 DNA: TGTGCCAGCAGCTTGGGACAGAGTACCTCCTGGGGGGATCAGCCCCAGCATTTT; CDR3 protein: CASSLGQSTSWGDQPQHF
D gene: .; J gene: TRBJ1-1; clone size: few; V gene: TRBV7-2; CDR3 DNA: TGTGCCAGCAGCTTAATGAGGCTCGAGGGAAGCGACACTGAAGCTTTCTTT; CDR3 protein: CASSLMRLEGSDTEAFF
D gene: TRBD1; J gene: TRBJ1-4; clone size: few; V gene: TRBV29-1; CDR3 DNA: TGCAGCGTTGAGGGACAGTTTAATGAAAAACTGTTTTTT; CDR3 protein: CSVEGQFNEKLFF
D gene: TRBD2; J gene: TRBJ2-2; clone size: .; V gene: TRBV24-1; CDR3 DNA: TGTGCCACCAGTGGACCGGGAGGGCCTAACACCGGGGAGCTGTTTTTT; CDR3 protein: CATSGPGGPNTGELFF
D gene: .; J gene: TRBJ2-2; clone size: .; V gene: TRBV10-3; CDR3 DNA: TGTGCCATCACGCAGGGAGACACCGGGGAGCTGTTTTTT; CDR3 protein: CAITQGDTGELFF
D gene: .; J gene: TRBJ1-1; clone size: .; V gene: TRBV3-1; CDR3 DNA: TGTGCCAGCAGCCAAGACATACCGAACACTGAAGCTTTCTTT; CDR3 protein: CASSQDIPNTEAFF
D gene: .; J gene: TRBJ2-1; clone size: .; V gene: TRBV2; CDR3 DNA: TGTGCCAGCAGTGAAGCGCGGGGAGGGGGCTACAATGAGCAGTTCTTC; CDR3 protein: CASSEARGGGYNEQFF
D gene: .; J gene: TRBJ1-1; clone size: .; V gene: TRBV12-3/TRBV12-4; CDR3 DNA: TGTGCCAGCAGAGTTTCAGGGGAGACTGAAGCTTTCTTT; CDR3 protein: CASRVSGETEAFF
D gene: .; J gene: TRBJ1-5; clone size: .; V gene: TRBV12-3/TRBV12-4; CDR3 DNA: TGTGCCAGCAGTTTGGGAAAGGGTCAGCCCCAGCATTTT; CDR3 protein: CASSLGKGQPQHF